Listed below are T cell receptor beta chains from one sample, sequenced in a study of cytomegalovirus exposure and HLA in healthy donors. Libraries were prepared by immunoSEQ multiplex PCR; TCRdb keeps only in-frame clonotypes and omits some of them. The table shows 100,000 to 150,000 clones, with over 75% occurring only once. Source material: PBMCs. The origin of the receptors is a male donor in good health and CMV-seropositive. The CDR3 runs from the conserved cysteine through the conserved F or W.

>TRBV28
CASSTSGTLTGELFF
>TRBV28
CASSSRAGLAESYEQYF
>TRBV5-1
CASSSSGSTDTQYF
>TRBV10-1
CASDGRRDPGANVLTF
>TRBV7-6
CASSLLAGGLRALGDTQYF
>TRBV27
CASSSTYGVRGQPQHF
>TRBV28
CASQSVRETEAFF
>TRBV5-6
CASSVGTGSFTDTQYF
>TRBV29-1
CSAPGLTGDTQYF
>TRBV6-1
CASMGQEGPNEKLFF
>TRBV15
CATSRDRGSGANVLTF
>TRBV28
CASSWPYHSNQPQHF
>TRBV6-5
CASSSYGGRETQYF
>TRBV5-1
CASSLDRVEQYF
>TRBV6-4
CASAKFAGDNSPLHF
>TRBV6-5
CASSYAGFSEKLFF
>TRBV9
CASSEDRGSTQYF
>TRBV9
CASGTSGSETQYF
>TRBV5-4
CASSYRLAAFNEQFF
>TRBV4-2
CASSQDVSQPQHF
>TRBV10-3
CAITERMPNQPQHF
>TRBV7-9
CASSLESGNTGELFF
>TRBV19
CASSIGRTGGLTGELFF
>TRBV6-5
CASSFTGYAMNTEAFF
>TRBV19
CASSIGPDTPHQPQHF
>TRBV28
CASSLPGGEWEQYF
>TRBV10-2
CASSDTNSGNTIYF
>TRBV6-4
CASSEGGGSYNEQFF
>TRBV5-1
CASSLAGGIAYNEQFF
>TRBV5-4
CASSPRLAGDAKQYF
>TRBV7-6
CASSLTRTSRTEGTQYF
>TRBV28
CASTTGENTEAFF
>TRBV5-1
CASSRRGQGSYEQYF
>TRBV4-2
CASSQGAAGVGYNEQFF
>TRBV28
CASIPSRSSYEQYF
>TRBV6-5
CASSYSLNTEAFF
>TRBV5-4
CASSLGTGGSTNEKLFF
>TRBV28
CASRPTRGSGFF
>TRBV5-6
CASSLGGSLVADYTF
>TRBV10-3
CAISEYPPQRTLRTNYGYTF
>TRBV7-9
CASSLFTGENTEAFF
>TRBV7-2
CASGRDEQYF
>TRBV7-9
CASSLTGWGYTF
>TRBV28
CASTQRVSDRGHRGTEAFF